This T cell receptor (beta chain) was documented in a study of blood T cell repertoires in COVID-19. Study details: Donors in the United States, Italy and Spain gave samples during acute or convalescent COVID-19.

The assay was immunoSEQ multiplex PCR, and TCRdb's table has in-frame clones only and misses some. The sample shows fewer than 200,000 clones, about 78% of them seen only once. The length of the CDR3 is 15 residues. The ends were cut back, 4 bases at V and 5 bases at J, with 18 bases in the middle. Germline V gene lookup returns CDR1 SGDLS and CDR2 YYNGEE. This TCR derives from a woman between 45 and 60 years old with active or convalescent COVID-19. The chain couples TRBV9 to TRBJ1-2; tentative D call: TRBD1 (5 bases). The sample was peripheral blood. The CDR3 sequence is CASSLDIRVGYGYTF. In DNA, the CDR3 is TGTGCCAGCAGCTTAGACATCAGGGTGGGATATGGCTACACCTTC. The variable domain in full, completed from reference TRBV9 and TRBJ1-2, reads DSGVTQTPKHLITATGQRVTLRCSPRSGDLSVYWYQQSLDQGLQFLIQYYNGEERAKGNILERFSAQQFPDLHSELNLSSLELGDSALYFCASSLDIRVGYGYTFGSGTRLTVV.